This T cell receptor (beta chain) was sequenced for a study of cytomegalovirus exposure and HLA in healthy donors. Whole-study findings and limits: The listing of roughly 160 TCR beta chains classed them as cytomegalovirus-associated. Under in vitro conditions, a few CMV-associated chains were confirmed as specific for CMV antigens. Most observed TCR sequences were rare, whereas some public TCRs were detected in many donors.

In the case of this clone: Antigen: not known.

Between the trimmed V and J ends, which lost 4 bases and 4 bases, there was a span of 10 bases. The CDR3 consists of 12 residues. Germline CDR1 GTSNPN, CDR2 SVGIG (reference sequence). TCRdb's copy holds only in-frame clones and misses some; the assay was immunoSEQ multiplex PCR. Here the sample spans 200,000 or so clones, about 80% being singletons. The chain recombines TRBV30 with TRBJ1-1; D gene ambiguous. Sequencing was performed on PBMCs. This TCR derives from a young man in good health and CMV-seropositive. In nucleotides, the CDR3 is TGTGCCTGGAAGGGAGAGTCCACTGAAGCTTTCTTT. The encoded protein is CAWKGESTEAFF.